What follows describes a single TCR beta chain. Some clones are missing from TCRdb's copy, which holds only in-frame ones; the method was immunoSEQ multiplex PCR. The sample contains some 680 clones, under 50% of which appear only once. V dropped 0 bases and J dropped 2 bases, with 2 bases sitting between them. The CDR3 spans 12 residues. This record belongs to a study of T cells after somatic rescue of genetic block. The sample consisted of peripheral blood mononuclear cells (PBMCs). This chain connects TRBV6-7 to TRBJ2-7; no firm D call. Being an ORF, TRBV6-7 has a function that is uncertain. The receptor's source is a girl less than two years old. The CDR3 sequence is CASSYSPYEQYF. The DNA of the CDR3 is TGTGCCAGCAGTTACTCCCCCTACGAGCAGTACTTC.